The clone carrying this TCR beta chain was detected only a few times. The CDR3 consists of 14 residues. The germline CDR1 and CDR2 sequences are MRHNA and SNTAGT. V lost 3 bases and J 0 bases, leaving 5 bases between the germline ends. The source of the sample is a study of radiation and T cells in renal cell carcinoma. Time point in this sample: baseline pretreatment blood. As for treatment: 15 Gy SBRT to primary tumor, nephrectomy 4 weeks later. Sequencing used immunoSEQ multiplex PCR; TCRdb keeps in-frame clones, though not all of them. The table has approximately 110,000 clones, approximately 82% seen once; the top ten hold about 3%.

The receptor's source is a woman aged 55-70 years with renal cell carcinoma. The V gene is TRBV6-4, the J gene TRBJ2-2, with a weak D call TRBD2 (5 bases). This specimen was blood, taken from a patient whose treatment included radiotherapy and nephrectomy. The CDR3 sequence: CASSELANTGELFF. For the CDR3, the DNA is TGTGCCAGCAGTGAACTAGCGAACACCGGGGAGCTGTTTTTT.